This TCR beta chain came from a study of Ad26.COV2.S vaccination and SARS-CoV-2 variants. Across the whole study: Ad26.COV2.S shots went into the muscle once or twice, 56 days apart. Study-wide results and limits: The study found similar non-spike TCR breadth in vaccine and placebo recipients.

As to treatment: about 20 received Ad26.COV2.S at low or high dose, single or two shots; about 5 received placebo; per-sample allocation not given. Samples were taken on day 63 after the first vaccine or placebo injection. Built on an Ad26 vector, the vaccine expressed Wuhan-strain SARS-CoV-2 spike. Profiled with immunoSEQ multiplex PCR; TCRdb holds only in-frame clones, not every one. The table records under 550,000 clones, over 75% of them present only once. Details on this clone: Antigen: not known.

This CDR3 is built from 13 residues. CDR1 is KGHSH, CDR2 LQKENI, per germline. V gave up 4 bases and J gave up 4 bases, with 7 bases separating them. The chain joins TRBV18 to TRBJ1-4; D is undetermined. The material was peripheral blood, obtained in a trial of Ad26.COV2.S vaccine versus placebo. This clonotype was sampled from a person aged 18-65 years who received the Ad26.COV2.S COVID-19 vaccine or a placebo. DNA of the CDR3: TGTGCCAGCTCACGGCAGTATAATGAAAAACTGTTTTTT. Translated: CASSRQYNEKLFF.